This T cell receptor beta chain was found in a study of control samples from healthy donors and cancer patients. Trimming took 5 bases from V and 6 from J; bases not matched to a gene: 4. Germline assignment: CDR1 GTSNPN and CDR2 SVGIG (reference sequence). This CDR3 region has 11 residues. The protocol was immunoSEQ multiplex PCR, while the TCRdb copy is restricted to in-frame clones and leaves out a portion. Here the sample spans 75,000 to 90,000 clones, about 89% being singletons. The rearrangement links TRBV30 to TRBJ2-7; TRBD1 matches at 7 bases. The clonotype originates from a man over 45 in good health. Sequencing was done on a sample of blood. The CDR3 DNA reads TGTGCCTGGGACAGGGTCCCCGAGCAGTACTTC. Its protein product is CAWDRVPEQYF. Together with reference TRBV30 and TRBJ2-7, the CDR3 gives the full variable domain: SQTIHQWPATLVQPVGSPLSLECTVEGTSNPNLYWYRQAAGRGLQLLFYSVGIGQISSEVPQNLSASRPQDRQFILSSKKLLLSDSGFYLCAWDRVPEQYFGPGTRLTVT.